This TCR beta chain was identified in a study of cytomegalovirus exposure and HLA in healthy donors. Germline V gene sequence: CDR1 SGHVS, CDR2 FNYEAQ. The V gene lost 0 bases and the J gene lost 7 bases, with 10 bases spanning the gap. CDR3 length: 15 residues. This clone was observed a single time. This PCR relied on a set of 60 Vbeta primers and 13 Jbeta primers. Only in-frame clones appear in the TCRdb table, and some are missing; sequencing was by immunoSEQ multiplex PCR. The table has 100,000 or so clones, about 80% seen once. The clonotype was recovered from a woman aged 40-49 years in good health and CMV-seropositive. The rearrangement links TRBV7-6 to TRBJ1-6, with D possibly matching TRBD1 (6 bases). Sequenced input: PBMCs. CDR3 sequence reads: CASSLAGTTNSPLHF. The CDR3, as DNA: TGTGCCAGCAGCTTAGCCGGGACAACCAATTCACCCCTCCACTTT.